The 20 T cell receptor beta chains in this list originate from one sample, sequenced in a study of cytotoxic CD8 clonotypes in ibrutinib-treated CLL. Sequencing was performed with immunoSEQ multiplex PCR; in TCRdb, only in-frame clones are kept and a portion is missing. The data show about 68,000 clones, around two thirds seen once. Sequenced material: PBMCs, taken after 12 months of ibrutinib treatment. All receptors derive from a human donor with chronic lymphocytic leukemia.

The chain carries TRBV28 and TRBJ2-7; D is uncertain. Trimming shortened V by 5 bases and J by 9 bases, and 14 bases separated the two germline ends. The germline V gene encodes CDR1 MDHEN and CDR2 SYDVKM. The CDR3 spans 12 residues. The CDR3 reads CASSPAVGVQYF. CDR3 in DNA: TGTGCCAGCAGTCCCGCGGTTGGGGTGCAGTACTTC.

The chain combines TRBV7-2 with TRBJ2-3, with 13 bases lining up with TRBD2. Germline assignment: CDR1 SGHTA and CDR2 FQGNSA. The CDR3 length is 18 residues. V was clipped by 3 bases and J by 3 bases; unmatched bases: 9. The CDR3 protein is CASSFDRLAGGRTDTQYF. CDR3 bases: TGTGCCAGCAGCTTCGACCGACTAGCGGGGGGTAGGACAGATACGCAGTATTTT.

This clone showed up just a few times. This chain links TRBV15 with TRBJ2-5; D is undetermined. The CDR3 extends over 12 amino acids. The germline V gene encodes CDR1 LNHNV and CDR2 YYDKDF (reference sequence). The germline V and J ends were trimmed by 0 bases and 4 bases, with 3 bases remaining between them. The CDR3 DNA reads as TGTGCCACCAGCAGAGATCGAGAGACCCAGTACTTC. Encoded protein: CATSRDRETQYF.

The chain joins TRBV6-5 to TRBJ1-2; D perhaps matches TRBD1 (5 bases). The CDR3 runs to 15 residues. Germline V gene data show CDR1 as MNHEY and CDR2 as SVGAGI. The ends were cut back, 2 bases at V and 5 bases at J, with 15 bases in the middle. The CDR3 loop is CASSYKGAGWYGYTF. The DNA of the CDR3 is TGTGCCAGCAGTTACAAAGGGGCAGGGTGGTATGGCTACACCTTC.

This clone was counted only a few times. The rearrangement uses TRBV7-3 and TRBJ2-1, with D possibly TRBD2 on 6 matching bases. CDR3 size: 14 residues. Germline V gene sequence: CDR1 SGHTA, CDR2 FQGTGA. V lost 2 bases and J lost 8, with 13 bases in between. The CDR3 DNA is TGTGCCAGCAGCTTACAGTATTCGGGAGATGAGCAGTTCTTC. Its protein is CASSLQYSGDEQFF. The full variable domain, rest sourced from reference TRBV7-3 and TRBJ2-1, is GAGVSQTPSNKVTEKGKYVELRCDPISGHTALYWYRQSLGQGPEFLIYFQGTGAADDSGLPNDRFFAVRPEGSVSTLKIQRTERGDSAVYLCASSLQYSGDEQFFGPGTRLTVL.

The rearrangement uses TRBV10-3 and TRBJ2-3, with TRBD2 matching 12 bases. V dropped 4 bases and J dropped 7; count of bases not matched to a gene: 9. CDR1 is ENHRY and CDR2 is SYGVKD in the germline V gene. This CDR3 spans 16 amino acids. This CDR3 reads CAISAKLAGGVHTQYF. CDR3 in DNA: TGTGCCATCAGTGCCAAACTAGCGGGGGGCGTACATACGCAGTATTTT.

V usage is TRBV19 and J usage is TRBJ1-3, with D possibly matching TRBD1 (5 bases). Germline V CDR1 and CDR2: LNHDA, SQIVND (reference sequence). V gave up 9 bases and J gave up 0 bases, with 12 bases separating them. This CDR3 contains 14 residues. For the CDR3, the DNA is TGTGCCAGCCCGGTGGGACCCTCTGGAAACACCATATATTTT. Amino acid sequence: CASPVGPSGNTIYF.

The chain couples TRBV15 to TRBJ1-2; the D gene is possibly TRBD1 (5 bases). Germline assignment: CDR1 LNHNV and CDR2 YYDKDF (reference sequence). The length of the CDR3 is 13 residues. Deletions cut 1 base from V and 4 bases from J, with 7 bases between. This CDR3 is CATSRGGGYGYTF. For the CDR3, the DNA is TGTGCCACCAGCAGAGGGGGCGGCTATGGCTACACCTTC.

The chain links TRBV7-7 to TRBJ2-2; 9 bases align to TRBD1. V lost 4 bases and J lost 0; bases outside the gene matches: 12. Germline V CDR1 and CDR2: SSHAT, FNYEAQ (reference sequence). The CDR3 is made up of 19 amino acids. The CDR3 spells CASSSFGTGWTSNTGELFF. CDR3 in DNA: TGTGCCAGCAGCTCTTTTGGGACAGGGTGGACCTCGAACACCGGGGAGCTGTTTTTT.

The gene calls are TRBV12-5 and TRBJ2-7; 9 nucleotides match TRBD2. Looked up from germline, CDR1 is LGHNT and CDR2 is FRNRAP. The junction had 12 bases not matched to a gene; V was cut back by 2 bases and J by 4 bases. The CDR3 is made up of 17 amino acids. CDR3 nucleotides: TGTGCTAGTGGTTTGCAAAGGACTAGCGCAGAAGCATACGAGCAGTACTTC. Encoded protein: CASGLQRTSAEAYEQYF.

The chain links TRBV7-2 to TRBJ1-5; possibly TRBD1 for D (6 bases). Trimming took off 1 base at V and 7 bases at J, with 17 bases between the two ends. This CDR3 spans 16 amino acids. CDR1 and CDR2 from the germline V gene are SGHTA and FQGNSA. CDR3 residues: CASSLDLTGNRQPQHF. The CDR3 nucleotides read TGTGCCAGCAGCTTAGACCTAACAGGGAACCGGCAGCCCCAGCATTTT.

This chain joins TRBV10-1 and TRBJ2-2; D possibly corresponds to TRBD1 (6 bases). V gave up 10 bases and J gave up 6 bases, with 12 bases separating them. The CDR3 extends over 12 amino acids. Germline V gene sequence: CDR1 WNHNN, CDR2 SYGVQD (reference sequence). The CDR3 loop is CANYRVSGELFF. CDR3 coding DNA: TGCGCCAACTACAGGGTATCCGGGGAGCTGTTTTTT.

The gene calls are TRBV29-1 and TRBJ1-2; TRBD1 agrees at 7 bases. CDR3 length equals 13 residues. Unmatched junction bases numbered 8, after V lost 6 bases and J lost 4 bases. Germline V gene sequence: CDR1 SQVTM, CDR2 ANQGSEA. The CDR3 sequence: CSVRPGQPYGYTF. The CDR3 DNA is TGCAGCGTGAGACCGGGACAGCCCTATGGCTACACCTTC.

V gene TRBV4-3 combines with J gene TRBJ2-1; 12 positions agree with TRBD2. Per germline, CDR1 LGHNA and CDR2 YSLEER. This CDR3 region has 17 residues. After removal of 1 base from V and 7 bases from J, the junction contained 8 bases not matched to a gene. The CDR3 nucleotides are TGCGCCAGCAGCCAAGGACTAGCGGGGGTGTTAAGTAATGAGCAGTTCTTC. Protein: CASSQGLAGVLSNEQFF.

CDR3 nucleotide sequence: TGTGCCAGCAGTTTTCGGGGGAACGCGAACACCGGGGAGCTGTTTTTT. It encodes CASSFRGNANTGELFF. This sequence joins TRBV27 and TRBJ2-2; perhaps TRBD2 as D (6 bases). V lost 3 bases and J lost 0, with 11 bases in between. Looked up from germline, CDR1 is MNHEY and CDR2 is SMNVEV (reference sequence). The CDR3 spans 16 residues.

The genes are TRBV4-2 and TRBJ1-2, with TRBD1 identical over 9 bases. Trimming removed 3 bases from V and 6 bases from J; junction bases left unmatched: 8. The length of the CDR3 is 15 residues. Germline V gives CDR1 LGHNA, CDR2 YNFKEQ. CDR3 sequence: CASSQDPGQGHGYTF. CDR3 coding DNA: TGTGCCAGCAGCCAGGACCCCGGACAGGGGCATGGCTACACCTTC.

The chain has TRBV29-1 and TRBJ1-1; TRBD1 matches at 7 bases. The V and J ends lost 4 bases and 6 bases, in that order; junction bases with no gene match: 11. The CDR3 runs 14 residues. Germline lookup yields CDR1 SQVTM and CDR2 ANQGSEA. CDR3 in DNA: TGCAGCGTTGCAGGGGGAAGGGGGATCGCTGAAGCTTTCTTT. It codes for CSVAGGRGIAEAFF.

The rearrangement uses TRBV10-3 and TRBJ1-1; D gene unclear. Germline CDR1 and CDR2: ENHRY and SYGVKD. V was pared by 11 bases and J by 2 bases, with 18 bases between. The CDR3 loop spans 14 amino acids. The CDR3 region has the DNA TGTGCCTCCCAAACAAACGGCGGCAACACTGAAGCTTTCTTT. It yields the protein CASQTNGGNTEAFF.

J is TRBJ1-2 and V is TRBV18; D gene uncertain. Germline CDR1 reads KGHSH; CDR2 reads LQKENI. V was pared by 3 bases and J by 4 bases, with 15 bases between. The CDR3 loop spans 15 amino acids. CDR3 bases: TGTGCCAGCTCACCGAAAGTCGAGGGCCGCTATGGCTACACCTTC. Translation: CASSPKVEGRYGYTF.

This clone has only a few counts. This rearrangement joins TRBV2 to TRBJ2-2; 9 bases match TRBD1. Germline lookup yields CDR1 SNHLY and CDR2 FYNNEI. The CDR3 is made up of 14 amino acids. Germline trimming cut 6 bases from V and 5 bases from J; bases unmatched to any gene: 4. The CDR3 reads CASRGTGLTGELFF. CDR3 nucleotide sequence: TGTGCCAGCAGGGGGACAGGGTTGACCGGGGAGCTGTTTTTT. The variable domain in full, completed from reference TRBV2 and TRBJ2-2, reads EPEVTQTPSHQVTQMGQEVILRCVPISNHLYFYWYRQILGQKVEFLVSFYNNEISEKSEIFDDQFSVERPDGSNFTLKIRSTKLEDSAMYFCASRGTGLTGELFFGEGSRLTVL.